This T cell receptor beta chain is drawn from a study of blood T cell repertoires in COVID-19. For the study at large: Material from acute and convalescent COVID-19 was sourced from the United States, Italy and Spain.

This clone was seen at least ten times. Before being deemed recovered, Cohort 3 donors had two negative PCRs, clearance, or symptom resolution. As originally analysed: Amplification of reference gene primers was used by the study to estimate nucleated cell counts. Profiling relied on immunoSEQ multiplex PCR, and the TCRdb table lists in-frame clones only, not all of them. The V and J calls and clone size come from that table; D and trimming were worked out from the DNA. This sample has roughly 160,000 clones; around 82% occur once, and the top ten carry around a sixth. The CDR3 is 14 residues long. Per the germline V gene, CDR1 is MDHEN and CDR2 is SYDVKM. V lost 1 base and J lost 0, with 7 bases in between.

The genes are TRBV28 and TRBJ2-7, with D perhaps matching TRBD2 (5 bases). This clonotype was sampled from a man aged 55-75 years who had recovered from COVID-19. Sequenced: PBMCs or T cells enriched from blood (not recorded which). CDR3 residues: CASSLSGSSYEQYF. The CDR3 DNA follows: TGTGCCAGCAGTTTATCGGGGTCCTCCTACGAGCAGTACTTC.